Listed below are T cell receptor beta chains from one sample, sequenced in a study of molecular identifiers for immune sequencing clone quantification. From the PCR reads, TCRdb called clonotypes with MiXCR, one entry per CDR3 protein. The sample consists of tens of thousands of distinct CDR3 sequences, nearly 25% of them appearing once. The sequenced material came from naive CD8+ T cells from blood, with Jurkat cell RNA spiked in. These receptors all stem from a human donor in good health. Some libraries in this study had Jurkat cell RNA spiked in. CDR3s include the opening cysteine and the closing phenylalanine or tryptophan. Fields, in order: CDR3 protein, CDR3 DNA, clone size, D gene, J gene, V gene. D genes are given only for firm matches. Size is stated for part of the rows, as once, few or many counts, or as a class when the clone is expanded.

cdr3_aa: CASSLSSNEQFF
cdr3_nt: TGTGCCAGCAGCTTATCTAGCAATGAGCAGTTCTTC
clone_size: few
d_call: -
j_call: TRBJ2-1
v_call: TRBV7-9

cdr3_aa: CASIVGDGLAGEETQYF
cdr3_nt: TGTGCCAGCATAGTAGGTGACGGACTAGCGGGGGAAGAGACCCAGTACTTC
clone_size: many
d_call: TRBD2
j_call: TRBJ2-5
v_call: TRBV7-9

cdr3_aa: CAISESGRPYEQYF
cdr3_nt: TGTGCCATCAGTGAGTCGGGCAGACCCTACGAGCAGTACTTC
clone_size: few
d_call: -
j_call: TRBJ2-7
v_call: TRBV10-3

cdr3_aa: CASSSRTGPNQPQHF
cdr3_nt: TGTGCCAGCAGTTCCCGGACAGGGCCAAATCAGCCCCAGCATTTT
clone_size: -
d_call: TRBD1
j_call: TRBJ1-5
v_call: TRBV12-3/TRBV12-4

cdr3_aa: CASSGAVSSFFTDTQYF
cdr3_nt: TGTGCCAGCAGTGGGGCGGTGTCTAGCTTTTTCACAGATACGCAGTATTTT
clone_size: many
d_call: -
j_call: TRBJ2-3
v_call: TRBV2

cdr3_aa: CASSPITDTQYF
cdr3_nt: TGTGCCAGCAGCCCCATCACAGATACGCAGTATTTT
clone_size: many
d_call: -
j_call: TRBJ2-3
v_call: TRBV14

cdr3_aa: CASSSVKALNEQFF
cdr3_nt: TGTGCCAGCAGTTCCGTGAAGGCTTTGAATGAGCAGTTCTTC
clone_size: -
d_call: -
j_call: TRBJ2-1
v_call: TRBV28

cdr3_aa: CASSLGYDRYIQYF
cdr3_nt: TGTGCCAGCAGTTTGGGATACGACAGGTACATTCAGTACTTC
clone_size: many
d_call: -
j_call: TRBJ2-4
v_call: TRBV28

cdr3_aa: CASSYGQLGSGANVLTF
cdr3_nt: TGTGCCAGCAGTTACGGACAGTTAGGCTCTGGGGCCAACGTCCTGACTTTC
clone_size: -
d_call: -
j_call: TRBJ2-6
v_call: TRBV6-5

cdr3_aa: CASSSRTSGGYEQYF
cdr3_nt: TGTGCCAGCAGTTCCCGGACTAGCGGGGGCTACGAGCAGTACTTC
clone_size: many
d_call: TRBD2
j_call: TRBJ2-7
v_call: TRBV28

cdr3_aa: CSAGVNLVQETQYF
cdr3_nt: TGCAGTGCAGGGGTAAATTTAGTCCAAGAGACCCAGTACTTC
clone_size: -
d_call: -
j_call: TRBJ2-5
v_call: TRBV20-1

cdr3_aa: CASSPEAGVTYNEQFF
cdr3_nt: TGTGCTAGCAGCCCGGAAGCGGGAGTCACCTACAATGAGCAGTTCTTC
clone_size: few
d_call: TRBD2
j_call: TRBJ2-1
v_call: TRBV7-7

cdr3_aa: CASSQVHRVAGGTLEQYF
cdr3_nt: TGCGCCAGCAGCCAAGTTCACAGAGTAGCGGGGGGCACACTCGAGCAGTACTTC
clone_size: few
d_call: TRBD2
j_call: TRBJ2-7
v_call: TRBV4-3

cdr3_aa: CASNEAGGYVQPQHF
cdr3_nt: TGTGCCAGCAATGAGGCGGGGGGCTACGTTCAGCCCCAGCATTTT
clone_size: many
d_call: -
j_call: TRBJ1-5
v_call: TRBV6-2/TRBV6-3

cdr3_aa: CASSPADSPYNEQFF
cdr3_nt: TGTGCCAGCTCACCGGCTGACAGTCCCTACAATGAGCAGTTCTTC
clone_size: -
d_call: -
j_call: TRBJ2-1
v_call: TRBV18

cdr3_aa: CASSLAGTGGFEKLFF
cdr3_nt: TGTGCCAGCAGCTTAGCCGGGACAGGGGGCTTTGAAAAACTGTTTTTT
clone_size: few
d_call: TRBD1
j_call: TRBJ1-4
v_call: TRBV7-9

cdr3_aa: CAWSAGPRAASAPYF
cdr3_nt: TGTGCCTGGAGTGCTGGCCCGCGGGCCGCCTCCGCGCCGTACTTC
clone_size: -
d_call: -
j_call: TRBJ2-7
v_call: TRBV30

cdr3_aa: CATSREEIGSFYNEQFF
cdr3_nt: TGTGCCACCAGCAGAGAAGAAATAGGGTCATTTTACAATGAGCAGTTCTTC
clone_size: few
d_call: -
j_call: TRBJ2-1
v_call: TRBV15

cdr3_aa: CASVFPPQHF
cdr3_nt: TGTGCCAGCGTATTCCCGCCCCAGCATTTT
clone_size: many
d_call: -
j_call: TRBJ1-5
v_call: TRBV6-5

cdr3_aa: CASSSYSNQPQHF
cdr3_nt: TGTGCCAGCAGCAGTTATAGCAATCAGCCCCAGCATTTT
clone_size: -
d_call: -
j_call: TRBJ1-5
v_call: TRBV6-2/TRBV6-3

cdr3_aa: CASSQDVGTSGGSYNEQFF
cdr3_nt: TGCGCCAGCAGCCAAGACGTGGGGACTAGCGGGGGTTCCTACAATGAGCAGTTCTTC
clone_size: many
d_call: TRBD2
j_call: TRBJ2-1
v_call: TRBV4-1

cdr3_aa: CASGERAWETQYF
cdr3_nt: TGTGCCAGCGGGGAGCGGGCGTGGGAGACCCAGTACTTC
clone_size: many
d_call: -
j_call: TRBJ2-5
v_call: TRBV27

cdr3_aa: CASSTGTGVRGNQPQHF
cdr3_nt: TGTGCCAGTAGTACCGGGACAGGGGTTAGGGGCAATCAGCCCCAGCATTTT
clone_size: -
d_call: TRBD1
j_call: TRBJ1-5
v_call: TRBV19

cdr3_aa: CASSPRSGSYEQYF
cdr3_nt: TGCGCCAGCAGCCCCCGGTCGGGGAGCTACGAGCAGTACTTC
clone_size: -
d_call: -
j_call: TRBJ2-7
v_call: TRBV4-3

cdr3_aa: CASCRGNQETQYF
cdr3_nt: TGTGCCAGCTGCCGGGGGAACCAAGAGACCCAGTACTTC
clone_size: -
d_call: -
j_call: TRBJ2-5
v_call: TRBV6-5

cdr3_aa: CASSFSQGPFTGELFF
cdr3_nt: TGCGCCAGCAGCTTTTCTCAGGGTCCATTTACCGGGGAGCTGTTTTTT
clone_size: few
d_call: -
j_call: TRBJ2-2
v_call: TRBV5-1

cdr3_aa: CASSFPGDNEQFF
cdr3_nt: TGTGCCAGCAGCTTCCCGGGCGACAATGAGCAGTTCTTC
clone_size: few
d_call: -
j_call: TRBJ2-1
v_call: TRBV11-3

cdr3_aa: CASSRGTRSPGELFF
cdr3_nt: TGTGCCAGTAGCCGAGGGACGCGGTCCCCTGGGGAGCTGTTTTTT
clone_size: -
d_call: -
j_call: TRBJ2-2
v_call: TRBV19

cdr3_aa: CASSQVGLAGDNEQFF
cdr3_nt: TGCGCCAGCAGCCAAGTAGGGCTAGCGGGAGACAATGAGCAGTTCTTC
clone_size: many
d_call: TRBD2
j_call: TRBJ2-1
v_call: TRBV4-3